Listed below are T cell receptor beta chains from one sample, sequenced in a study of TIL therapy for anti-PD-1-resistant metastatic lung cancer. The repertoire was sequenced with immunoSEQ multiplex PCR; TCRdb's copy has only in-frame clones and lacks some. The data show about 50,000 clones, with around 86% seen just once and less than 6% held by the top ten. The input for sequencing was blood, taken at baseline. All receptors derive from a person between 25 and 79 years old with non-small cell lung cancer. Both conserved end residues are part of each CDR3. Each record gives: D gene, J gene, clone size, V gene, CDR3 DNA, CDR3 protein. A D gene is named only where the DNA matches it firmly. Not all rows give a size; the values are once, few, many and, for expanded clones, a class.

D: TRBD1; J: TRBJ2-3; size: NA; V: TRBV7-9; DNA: TGTGCCAGCAGCTCCGGGACAGGGACCACAGATACGCAGTATTTT; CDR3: CASSSGTGTTDTQYF
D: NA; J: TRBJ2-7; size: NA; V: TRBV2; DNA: TGTGCCAGCAGTGTCCCCTCAGGGATCCACGAGCAGTACTTC; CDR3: CASSVPSGIHEQYF
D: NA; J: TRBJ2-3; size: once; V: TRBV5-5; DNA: TGTGCCAGCAGCTTGAATGTGTTGCCCACAGATACGCAGTATTTT; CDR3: CASSLNVLPTDTQYF
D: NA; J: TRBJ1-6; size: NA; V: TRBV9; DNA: TGTGCCAGCAGCGTAGTTGACGGGGGAGGTAATTCACCCCTCCACTTT; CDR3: CASSVVDGGGNSPLHF
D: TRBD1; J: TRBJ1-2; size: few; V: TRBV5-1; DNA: TGCGCCAGCAGCTTGGGAGGGGGCGCGTGGGATGGCTACACCTTC; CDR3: CASSLGGGAWDGYTF
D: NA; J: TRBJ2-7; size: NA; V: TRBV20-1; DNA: TGCAGTGCTAGAGAGGATTACGAGCAGTACTTC; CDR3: CSAREDYEQYF
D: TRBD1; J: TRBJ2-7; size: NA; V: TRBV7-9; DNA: TGTGCCAGCAGAACGACAGGGGCGGGCGAGCAGTACTTC; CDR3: CASRTTGAGEQYF
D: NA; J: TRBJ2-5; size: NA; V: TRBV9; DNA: TGTGCCAGCAGCTACCTAGAATCGGAGACCCAGTACTTC; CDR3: CASSYLESETQYF
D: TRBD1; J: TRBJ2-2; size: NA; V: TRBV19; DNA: TGTGCCAGTAGTACAGGACAGGGACACACCGGGGAGCTGTTTTTT; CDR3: CASSTGQGHTGELFF
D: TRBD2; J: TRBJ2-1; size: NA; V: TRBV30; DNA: TGTGCCTTTCAGAGCGGGAGCTCCTACAATGAGCAGTTCTTC; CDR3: CAFQSGSSYNEQFF
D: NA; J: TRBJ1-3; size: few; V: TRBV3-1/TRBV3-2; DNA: TGTGCCAGCAGCCAAGGTTCGCGGCAGCATGGAAACACCATATATTTT; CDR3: CASSQGSRQHGNTIYF
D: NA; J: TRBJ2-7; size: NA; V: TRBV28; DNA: TGTGCCAGCAGTAGGGGGGACTCCTACGAGCAGTACTTC; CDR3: CASSRGDSYEQYF
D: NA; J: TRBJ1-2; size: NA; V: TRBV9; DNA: TGTGCCAGCAGCGTAGCTCCGGTCGGGCTATATGGCTACACCTTC; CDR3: CASSVAPVGLYGYTF
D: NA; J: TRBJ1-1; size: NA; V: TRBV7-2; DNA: TGTGCCAGCAGCCCCTGGACAGACCGCGAAGCTTTCTTT; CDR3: CASSPWTDREAFF
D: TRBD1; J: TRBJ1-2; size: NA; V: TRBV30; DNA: TGTGCCTGGAGTACTTACAGGGGGCGTCCGAATGGCTACACCTTC; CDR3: CAWSTYRGRPNGYTF
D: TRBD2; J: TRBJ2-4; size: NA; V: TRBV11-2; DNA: TGTGCCAGCAGCCTCCCTGCGGGAGTGTCCGAAAACATTCAGTACTTC; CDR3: CASSLPAGVSENIQYF
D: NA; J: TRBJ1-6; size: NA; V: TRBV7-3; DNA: TGTGCCAGCAGCCCGTCGGGGGGGCGAAATTCACCCCTCCACTTT; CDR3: CASSPSGGRNSPLHF
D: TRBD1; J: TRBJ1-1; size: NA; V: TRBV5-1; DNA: TGCGCCAGCAGCAAAGGACAGGGGGAGGGCACTGAAGCTTTCTTT; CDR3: CASSKGQGEGTEAFF
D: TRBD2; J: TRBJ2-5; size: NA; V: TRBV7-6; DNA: TGTGCCAGCAACTTCCCACCCGGGGGGGGGAGGGAGACCCAGTACTTC; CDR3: CASNFPPGGGRETQYF
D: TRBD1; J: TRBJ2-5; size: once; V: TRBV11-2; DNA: TGTGCCAGCAGCTCCTGGACAGGGCGGAAAGAGACCCAGTACTTC; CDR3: CASSSWTGRKETQYF
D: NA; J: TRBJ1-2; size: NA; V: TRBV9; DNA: TGTGCCAGCAGCGGGGGACTTAGCGGCTACACCTTC; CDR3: CASSGGLSGYTF
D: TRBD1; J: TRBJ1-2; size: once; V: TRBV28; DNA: TGTGCCAGCAGTTCCGGGACAGGGGGGCACTTCTATGGCTACACCTTC; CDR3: CASSSGTGGHFYGYTF
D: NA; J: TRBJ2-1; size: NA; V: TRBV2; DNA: TGTGCCAGCAACCCGGTGGCTAAAGGTTCCTACAATGAGCAGTTCTTC; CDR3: CASNPVAKGSYNEQFF
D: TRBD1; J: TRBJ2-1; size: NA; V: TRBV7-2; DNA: TGTGCCAGCAGCCTACCCAAGGGGGGACAGGGCCTCAATGAGCAGTTCTTC; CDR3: CASSLPKGGQGLNEQFF